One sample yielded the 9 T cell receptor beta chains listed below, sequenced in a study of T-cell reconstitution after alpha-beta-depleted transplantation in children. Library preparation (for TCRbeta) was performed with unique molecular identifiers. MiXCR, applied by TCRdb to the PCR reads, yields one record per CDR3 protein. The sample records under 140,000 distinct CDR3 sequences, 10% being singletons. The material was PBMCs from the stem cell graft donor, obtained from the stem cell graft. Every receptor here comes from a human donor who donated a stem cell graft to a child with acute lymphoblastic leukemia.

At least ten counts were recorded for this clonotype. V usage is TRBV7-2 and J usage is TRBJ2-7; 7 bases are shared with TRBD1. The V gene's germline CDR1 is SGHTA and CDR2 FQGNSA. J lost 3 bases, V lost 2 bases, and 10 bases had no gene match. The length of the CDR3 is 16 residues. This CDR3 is CASSLQGAGGFYEQYF. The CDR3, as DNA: TGTGCCAGCAGCTTACAGGGAGCAGGGGGTTTCTACGAGCAGTACTTC.

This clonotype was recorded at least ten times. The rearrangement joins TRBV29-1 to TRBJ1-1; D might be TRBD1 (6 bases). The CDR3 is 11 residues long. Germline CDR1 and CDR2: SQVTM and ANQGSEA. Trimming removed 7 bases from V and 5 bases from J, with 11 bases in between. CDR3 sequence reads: CSGGGGTEAFF. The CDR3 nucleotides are TGCAGCGGAGGGGGAGGGACTGAAGCTTTCTTT.

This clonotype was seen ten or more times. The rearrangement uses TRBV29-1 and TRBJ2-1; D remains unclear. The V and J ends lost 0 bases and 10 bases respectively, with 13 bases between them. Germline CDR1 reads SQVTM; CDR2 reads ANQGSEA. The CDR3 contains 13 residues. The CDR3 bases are TGCAGCGTTGAAGATCAGAACAGTCGGGAGCAGTTCTTC. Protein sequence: CSVEDQNSREQFF.

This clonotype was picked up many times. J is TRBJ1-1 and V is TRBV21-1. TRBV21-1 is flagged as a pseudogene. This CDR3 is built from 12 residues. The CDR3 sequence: CASTAKNTEAFF. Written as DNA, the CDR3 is TGTGCCAGCACCGCCAAGAATACTGAAGCTTTCTTT.

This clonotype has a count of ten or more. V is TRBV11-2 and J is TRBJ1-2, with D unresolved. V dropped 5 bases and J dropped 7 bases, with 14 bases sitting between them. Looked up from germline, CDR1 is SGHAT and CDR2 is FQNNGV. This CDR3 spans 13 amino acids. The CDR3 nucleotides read TGTGCCAGCAGCGGCCTTGTGGTGGGTGGCTACACCTTC. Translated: CASSGLVVGGYTF.

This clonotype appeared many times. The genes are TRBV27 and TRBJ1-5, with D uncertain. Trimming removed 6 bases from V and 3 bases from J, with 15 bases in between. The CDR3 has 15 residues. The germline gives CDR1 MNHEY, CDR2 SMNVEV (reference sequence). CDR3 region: CASSLTDPSNQPQHF. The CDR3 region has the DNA TGTGCCAGCAGCTTGACCGACCCCTCCAATCAGCCCCAGCATTTT.

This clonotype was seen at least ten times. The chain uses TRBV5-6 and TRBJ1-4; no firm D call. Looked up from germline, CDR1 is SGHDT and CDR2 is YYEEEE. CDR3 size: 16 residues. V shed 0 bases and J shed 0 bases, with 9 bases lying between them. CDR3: CASSLANGATNEKLFF. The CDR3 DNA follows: TGTGCCAGCAGCTTGGCGAATGGAGCAACTAATGAAAAACTGTTTTTT.

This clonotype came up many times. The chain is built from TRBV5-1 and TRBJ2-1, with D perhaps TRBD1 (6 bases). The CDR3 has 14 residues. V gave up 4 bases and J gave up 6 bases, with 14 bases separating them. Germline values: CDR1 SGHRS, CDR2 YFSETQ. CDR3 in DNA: TGCGCCAGCAGCCCGGTGGGGGCGGGCAATGAGCAGTTCTTC. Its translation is CASSPVGAGNEQFF.

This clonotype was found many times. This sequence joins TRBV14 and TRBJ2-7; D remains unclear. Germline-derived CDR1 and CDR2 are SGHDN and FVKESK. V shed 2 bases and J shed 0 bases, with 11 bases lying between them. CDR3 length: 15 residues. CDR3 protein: CASSQFTGSSYEQYF. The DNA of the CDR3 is TGTGCCAGCAGCCAATTCACCGGTAGCTCCTACGAGCAGTACTTC.